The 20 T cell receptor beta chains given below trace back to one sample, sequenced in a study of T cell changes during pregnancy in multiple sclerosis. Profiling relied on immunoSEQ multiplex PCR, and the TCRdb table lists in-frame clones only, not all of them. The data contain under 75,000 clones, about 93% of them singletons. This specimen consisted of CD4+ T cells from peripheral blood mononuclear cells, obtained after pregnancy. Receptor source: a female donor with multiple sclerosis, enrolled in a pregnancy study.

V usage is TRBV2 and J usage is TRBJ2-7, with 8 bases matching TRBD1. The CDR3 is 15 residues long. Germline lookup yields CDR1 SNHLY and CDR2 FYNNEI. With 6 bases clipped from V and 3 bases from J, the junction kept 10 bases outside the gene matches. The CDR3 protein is CASRAVRDRLYEQYF. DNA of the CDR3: TGTGCCAGCAGGGCTGTCCGGGACAGGCTCTACGAGCAGTACTTC.

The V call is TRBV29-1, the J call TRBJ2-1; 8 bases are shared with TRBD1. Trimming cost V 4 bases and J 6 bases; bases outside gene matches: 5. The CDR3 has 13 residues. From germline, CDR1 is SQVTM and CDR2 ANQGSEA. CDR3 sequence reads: CSVGMTGVNEQFF. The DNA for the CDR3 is TGCAGCGTTGGGATGACAGGGGTCAATGAGCAGTTCTTC.

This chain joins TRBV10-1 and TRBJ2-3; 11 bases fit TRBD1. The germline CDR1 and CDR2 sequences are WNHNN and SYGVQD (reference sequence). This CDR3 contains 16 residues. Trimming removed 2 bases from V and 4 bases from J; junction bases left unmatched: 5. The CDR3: CASSEAGQGGSDTQYF. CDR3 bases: TGCGCCAGCAGTGAGGCGGGACAGGGGGGATCAGATACGCAGTATTTT.

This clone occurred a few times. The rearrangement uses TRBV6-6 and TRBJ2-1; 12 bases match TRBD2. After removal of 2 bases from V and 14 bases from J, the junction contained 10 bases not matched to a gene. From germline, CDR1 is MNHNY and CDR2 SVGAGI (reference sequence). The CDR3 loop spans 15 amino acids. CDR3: CASSYDTGLAGQEFF. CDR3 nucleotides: TGTGCCAGCAGTTACGATACGGGACTAGCGGGCCAGGAGTTCTTC.

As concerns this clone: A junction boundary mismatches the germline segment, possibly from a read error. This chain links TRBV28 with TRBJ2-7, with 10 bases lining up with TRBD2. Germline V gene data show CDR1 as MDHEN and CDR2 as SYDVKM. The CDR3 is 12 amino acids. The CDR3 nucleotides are TGTGCCACCCGGGCTAGCGGGAGTTTCCCTGACTTC. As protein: CATRASGSFPDF.

This chain's CDR3 is CAFRDRGGAGQPQHF. CDR3 nucleotide sequence: TGTGCCTTCCGGGACAGGGGAGGGGCGGGTCAGCCCCAGCATTTT. J is TRBJ1-5 and V is TRBV30; 10 nucleotides agree with TRBD1. This CDR3 region has 15 residues. Trimming removed 7 bases from V and 6 bases from J; junction bases left unmatched: 12. CDR1 and CDR2 from the germline V gene are GTSNPN and SVGIG (reference sequence).

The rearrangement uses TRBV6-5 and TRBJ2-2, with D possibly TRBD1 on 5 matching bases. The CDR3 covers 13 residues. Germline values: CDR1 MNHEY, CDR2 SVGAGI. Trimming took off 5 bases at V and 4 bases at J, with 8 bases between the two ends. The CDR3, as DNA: TGTGCCAGCAGTCCCAGGGTCACCGGGGAGCTGTTTTTT. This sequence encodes CASSPRVTGELFF.

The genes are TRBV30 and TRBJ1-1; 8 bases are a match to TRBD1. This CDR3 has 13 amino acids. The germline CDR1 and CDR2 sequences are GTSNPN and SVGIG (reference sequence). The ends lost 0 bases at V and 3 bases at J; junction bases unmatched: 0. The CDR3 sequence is CAWSVQGDTEAFF. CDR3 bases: TGTGCCTGGAGTGTACAGGGGGACACTGAAGCTTTCTTT.

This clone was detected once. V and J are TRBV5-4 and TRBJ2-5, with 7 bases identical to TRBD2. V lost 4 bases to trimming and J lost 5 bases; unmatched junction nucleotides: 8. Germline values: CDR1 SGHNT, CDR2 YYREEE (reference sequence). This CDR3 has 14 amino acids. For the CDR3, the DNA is TGTGCCAGCAGCGCCGCGGGAGCGGCTGAGACCCAGTACTTC. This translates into CASSAAGAAETQYF.

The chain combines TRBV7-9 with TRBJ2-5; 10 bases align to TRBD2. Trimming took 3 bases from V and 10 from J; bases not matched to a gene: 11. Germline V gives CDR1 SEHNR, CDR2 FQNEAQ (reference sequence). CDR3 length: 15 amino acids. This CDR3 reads CASSFSTSGRPDQYF. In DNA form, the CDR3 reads TGTGCCAGCAGCTTTTCGACTAGCGGGCGGCCGGACCAGTACTTC.

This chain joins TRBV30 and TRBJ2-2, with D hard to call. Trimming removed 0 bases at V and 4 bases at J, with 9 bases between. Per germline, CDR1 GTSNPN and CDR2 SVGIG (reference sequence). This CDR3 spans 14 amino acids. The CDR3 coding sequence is TGTGCCTGGAGTGTAATTAGTAGCACCGGGGAGCTGTTTTTT. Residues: CAWSVISSTGELFF.

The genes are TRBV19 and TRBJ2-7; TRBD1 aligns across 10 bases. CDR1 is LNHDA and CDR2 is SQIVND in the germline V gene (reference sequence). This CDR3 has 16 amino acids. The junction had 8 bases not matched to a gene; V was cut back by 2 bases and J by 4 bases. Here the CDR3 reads CASSIIRDRGPYEQYF. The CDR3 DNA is TGTGCCAGTAGTATAATCAGGGACAGGGGTCCATACGAGCAGTACTTC.

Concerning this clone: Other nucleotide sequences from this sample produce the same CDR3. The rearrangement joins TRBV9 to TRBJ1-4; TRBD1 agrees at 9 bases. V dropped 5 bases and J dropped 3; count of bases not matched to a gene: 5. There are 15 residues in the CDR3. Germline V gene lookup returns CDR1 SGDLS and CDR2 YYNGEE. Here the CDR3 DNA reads TGTGCCAGCAGTGTACAGGGGGCCGCTAATGAAAAACTGTTTTTT. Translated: CASSVQGAANEKLFF.

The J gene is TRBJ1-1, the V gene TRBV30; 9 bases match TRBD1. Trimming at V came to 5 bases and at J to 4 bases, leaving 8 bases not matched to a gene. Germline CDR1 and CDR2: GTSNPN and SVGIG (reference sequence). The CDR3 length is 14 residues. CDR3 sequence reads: CAWYNRGLFTEAFF. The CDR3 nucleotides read TGTGCCTGGTATAACAGGGGGCTGTTCACTGAAGCTTTCTTT.

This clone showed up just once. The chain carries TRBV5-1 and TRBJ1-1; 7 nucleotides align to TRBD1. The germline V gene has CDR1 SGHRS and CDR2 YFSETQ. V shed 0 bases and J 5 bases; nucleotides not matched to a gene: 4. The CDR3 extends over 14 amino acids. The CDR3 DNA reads TGCGCCAGCAGCTTGGGACAGGGCAAAACTGAAGCTTTCTTT. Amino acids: CASSLGQGKTEAFF.

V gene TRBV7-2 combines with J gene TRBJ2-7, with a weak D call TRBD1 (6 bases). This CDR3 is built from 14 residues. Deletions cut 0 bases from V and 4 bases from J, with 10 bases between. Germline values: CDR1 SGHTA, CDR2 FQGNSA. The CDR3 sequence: CASSLAGTTYEQYF. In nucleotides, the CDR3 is TGTGCCAGCAGCTTAGCTGGGACAACTTACGAGCAGTACTTC.

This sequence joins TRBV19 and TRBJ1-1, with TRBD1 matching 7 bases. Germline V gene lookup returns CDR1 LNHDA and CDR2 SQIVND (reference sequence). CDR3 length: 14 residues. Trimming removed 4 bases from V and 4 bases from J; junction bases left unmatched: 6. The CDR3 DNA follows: TGTGCCAGTAGTAAAAGACAGGGTTCCACTGAAGCTTTCTTT. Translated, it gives CASSKRQGSTEAFF.

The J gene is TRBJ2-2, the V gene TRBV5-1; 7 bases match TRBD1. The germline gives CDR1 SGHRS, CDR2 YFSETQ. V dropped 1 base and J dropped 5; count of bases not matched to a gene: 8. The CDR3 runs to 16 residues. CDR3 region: CASSLTGDIDTGELFF. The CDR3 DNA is TGCGCCAGCAGCTTGACAGGGGATATTGATACCGGGGAGCTGTTTTTT.

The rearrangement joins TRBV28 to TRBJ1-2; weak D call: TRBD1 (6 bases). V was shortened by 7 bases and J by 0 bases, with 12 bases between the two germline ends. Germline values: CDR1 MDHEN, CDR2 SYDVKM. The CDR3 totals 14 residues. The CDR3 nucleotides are TGTGCCAGCACCCCAGGGGCCACTAACTATGGCTACACCTTC. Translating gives CASTPGATNYGYTF.

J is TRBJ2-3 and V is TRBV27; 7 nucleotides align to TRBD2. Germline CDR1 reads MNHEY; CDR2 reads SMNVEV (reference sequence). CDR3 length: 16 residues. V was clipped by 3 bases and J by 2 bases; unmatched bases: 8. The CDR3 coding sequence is TGTGCCAGCAGTTTGGACCGCGGGGGTTTCACAGATACGCAGTATTTT. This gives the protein CASSLDRGGFTDTQYF.